The 32 T cell receptor beta chains presented below share a single source sample, sequenced in a study of blood T cell repertoires in COVID-19. The data were produced by immunoSEQ multiplex PCR, yet TCRdb's version contains in-frame clones alone and is incomplete. Here the sample spans 200,000 to 250,000 clones, about 88% being singletons. The source material was peripheral blood. The receptors were sampled from a woman in her 70s with active or convalescent COVID-19.

V gene TRBV7-2 combines with J gene TRBJ2-5; no firm D call. Germline assignment: CDR1 SGHTA and CDR2 FQGNSA. V lost 4 bases and J lost 5, with 14 bases in between. This CDR3 region has 14 residues. CDR3 amino acids: CASSSFRKEETQYF. The DNA for the CDR3 is TGTGCCAGCAGCTCATTCAGGAAAGAGGAGACCCAGTACTTC.

This rearrangement joins TRBV5-4 to TRBJ1-4; D is undetermined. The CDR3 sequence is 12 residues long. Germline CDR1 is SGHNT and CDR2 is YYREEE (reference sequence). V gave up 1 base and J gave up 7 bases, with 5 bases separating them. Here the CDR3 DNA reads TGTGCCAGCAGCTTGACCGGTGAAAAACTGTTTTTT. Translating gives CASSLTGEKLFF.

The chain combines TRBV2 with TRBJ1-5, with TRBD1 identical over 7 bases. There are 16 residues in the CDR3. From germline, CDR1 is SNHLY and CDR2 FYNNEI. Trimming at V came to 6 bases and at J to 0 bases, leaving 8 bases not matched to a gene. This CDR3 is CASRNTGADSNQPQHF. The CDR3 nucleotides read TGTGCCAGCAGGAACACAGGGGCCGATAGCAATCAGCCCCAGCATTTT.

This chain links TRBV6-6 with TRBJ1-2; D is uncertain. This CDR3 has 14 residues. The V gene lost 0 bases and the J gene lost 2 bases, with 7 bases spanning the gap. Per germline, CDR1 MNHNY and CDR2 SVGAGI (reference sequence). The CDR3 region is CASSYSAENYGYTF. The DNA of the CDR3 is TGTGCCAGCAGTTACTCGGCAGAAAACTATGGCTACACCTTC.

V gene TRBV6-6 combines with J gene TRBJ1-2; no definite D call. The germline V and J ends were trimmed by 0 bases and 6 bases, with 11 bases remaining between them. Germline CDR1 MNHNY, CDR2 SVGAGI (reference sequence). The CDR3 spans 14 residues. This CDR3 is CASSYSVRSDGYTF. DNA for the CDR3: TGTGCCAGCAGTTACTCGGTCAGGTCGGATGGCTACACCTTC.

This chain connects TRBV27 to TRBJ2-7; 8 bases are a match to TRBD1. The CDR3 has 13 amino acids. The J segment lost 1 base and the V segment lost 9 bases, leaving 5 bases of the junction unmatched. Germline CDR1 reads MNHEY; CDR2 reads SMNVEV (reference sequence). CDR3 bases: TGTGCCAGTAAGGGACAGGTTTCCTACGAGCAGTACTTC. This encodes CASKGQVSYEQYF.

The chain combines TRBV6-5 with TRBJ1-4; tentatively, D is TRBD1 (5 bases). Germline V lookup: CDR1 MNHEY, CDR2 SVGAGI. The V end lost 0 bases, the J end lost 11 bases, and 16 bases lay between the germline ends. The CDR3 runs 15 residues. The CDR3 region has the DNA TGTGCCAGCAGTTACTCGGGGACGATCGGGAGGAAACTGTTTTTT. Translating it yields CASSYSGTIGRKLFF.

The chain has TRBV7-3 and TRBJ1-1, with D unresolved. Per the germline V gene, CDR1 is SGHTA and CDR2 is FQGTGA. This CDR3 is 15 amino acids long. V was pared by 0 bases and J by 1 base, with 9 bases between. The CDR3 sequence is CASSLTRGSNTEAFF. The CDR3 DNA follows: TGTGCCAGCAGCTTAACGCGAGGTTCGAACACTGAAGCTTTCTTT.

V and J are TRBV27 and TRBJ2-7; 8 nucleotides agree with TRBD2. This CDR3 contains 17 residues. CDR1 is MNHEY, CDR2 SMNVEV, per germline (reference sequence). V dropped 2 bases and J dropped 3; count of bases not matched to a gene: 12. CDR3 protein: CASSLRAGRGAIYEQYF. The DNA for the CDR3 is TGTGCCAGCAGTTTAAGGGCCGGGCGGGGGGCCATCTACGAGCAGTACTTC.

CDR3 DNA sequence: TGCGCCAGCAGTTCCGAGAACAGGGGGGTACGGGGAACTGAAGCTTTCTTT. As protein: CASSSENRGVRGTEAFF. The V and J genes are TRBV10-1 and TRBJ1-1; 8 nucleotides align to TRBD1. After removal of 5 bases from V and 5 bases from J, the junction contained 16 bases not matched to a gene. CDR1 and CDR2 (germline): WNHNN, SYGVQD (reference sequence). This CDR3 region has 17 residues.

This sequence joins TRBV6-5 and TRBJ1-6, with TRBD1 as a possible D gene (5 bases). The CDR3 loop spans 15 amino acids. The V end lost 6 bases, the J end lost 9 bases, and 18 bases lay between the germline ends. Germline V gives CDR1 MNHEY, CDR2 SVGAGI. The CDR3, as DNA: TGTGCCAGCAGGGGGGGGACGAAAGAAGGTTCACCCCTCCACTTT. This sequence encodes CASRGGTKEGSPLHF.

The chain is built from TRBV18 and TRBJ1-1, with 7 nucleotides matching TRBD1. Germline-derived CDR1 and CDR2 are KGHSH and LQKENI. The V segment lost 3 bases and the J segment 4 bases; nucleotides outside the gene matches: 11. The CDR3 consists of 16 residues. CDR3 loop: CASSPKTGQSSTEAFF. The CDR3 region has the DNA TGTGCCAGCTCACCCAAGACAGGGCAGTCTTCCACTGAAGCTTTCTTT.

The chain employs TRBV6-5 and TRBJ1-3; D call uncertain. Deletions cut 5 bases from V and 4 bases from J, with 12 bases between. CDR3 length equals 14 residues. Germline loops: CDR1 MNHEY, CDR2 SVGAGI. CDR3 amino acids: CASSSSDWGNTIYF. The DNA of the CDR3 is TGTGCCAGCAGTAGCAGTGACTGGGGAAACACCATATATTTT.

V usage is TRBV19 and J usage is TRBJ1-3; 8 positions match TRBD1. The germline gives CDR1 LNHDA, CDR2 SQIVND (reference sequence). J was trimmed by 1 base and V by 0 bases; bases with no gene match: 8. CDR3 length: 18 residues. The CDR3 here is CASSIEIARGHSGNTIYF. The CDR3 DNA reads TGTGCCAGTAGTATAGAGATCGCCAGGGGGCATTCTGGAAACACCATATATTTT.

The rearrangement uses TRBV27 and TRBJ1-2; TRBD1 agrees at 7 bases. Germline V gene sequence: CDR1 MNHEY, CDR2 SMNVEV (reference sequence). This CDR3 is built from 13 residues. V shed 7 bases and J 3 bases; nucleotides not matched to a gene: 5. The CDR3 DNA sequence: TGTGCCAGCATGAGACAGGGTTACTATGGCTACACCTTC. Residues: CASMRQGYYGYTF.

V usage is TRBV12-2 and J usage is TRBJ1-2. TRBV12-2 is noted as a pseudogene. This CDR3 has 14 amino acids. The CDR3 loop is CASRPTPLVSGYTF. Here the CDR3 DNA reads TGTGCAAGTCGCCCGACGCCCCTAGTCAGTGGCTACACCTTC.

CDR3 bases: TGTGCCAGCAGCCTGGGACAGCCGAACTATGGCTACACCTTC. Residues: CASSLGQPNYGYTF. This chain links TRBV7-9 with TRBJ1-2, with TRBD1 identical over 7 bases. V lost 5 bases, J lost 2 bases, and 5 bases stayed unmatched. The germline gives CDR1 SEHNR, CDR2 FQNEAQ (reference sequence). The CDR3 has 14 residues.

The V gene is TRBV5-4, the J gene TRBJ1-1, with TRBD1 as a possible D gene (5 bases). Germline loops: CDR1 SGHNT, CDR2 YYREEE (reference sequence). The CDR3 contains 15 residues. V was trimmed by 5 bases and J by 6 bases, leaving 20 bases between them. The DNA of the CDR3 is TGTGCCAGCAGACCCACTATAGGGGCGAAGGCTGAAGCTTTCTTT. Its translation is CASRPTIGAKAEAFF. The whole variable domain, filled in from reference TRBV5-4 and TRBJ1-1, reads ETGVTQSPTHLIKTRGQQVTLRCSSQSGHNTVSWYQQALGQGPQFIFQYYREEENGRGNFPPRFSGLQFPNYSSELNVNALELDDSALYLCASRPTIGAKAEAFFGQGTRLTVV.

The V gene is TRBV29-1, the J gene TRBJ2-2; D gene uncertain. The V end lost 2 bases, the J end lost 0 bases, and 7 bases lay between the germline ends. Germline CDR1 reads SQVTM; CDR2 reads ANQGSEA. There are 14 residues in the CDR3. In DNA, the CDR3 is TGCAGCGTTGAAAGCAGGTCGAACACCGGGGAGCTGTTTTTT. Translation: CSVESRSNTGELFF.

This chain joins TRBV6-2 or TRBV6-3 and TRBJ2-3; TRBD2 matches at 8 bases. The germline CDR1 and CDR2 sequences are MNHEY and SVGEGT. This CDR3 contains 17 residues. Trimming cost V 0 bases and J 2 bases; bases outside gene matches: 7. The CDR3 loop is CASSYSRRGGYTDTQYF. For the CDR3, the DNA is TGTGCCAGCAGTTACTCTCGTCGCGGGGGGTACACAGATACGCAGTATTTT.

V is TRBV6-2 or TRBV6-3 and J is TRBJ1-1; the D is unclear. Germline V gives CDR1 MNHEY, CDR2 SVGEGT. Trimming shortened V by 6 bases and J by 2 bases, and 13 bases separated the two germline ends. The CDR3 totals 14 residues. For the CDR3, the DNA is TGTGCCAGCAGCCGCGAGGGATATAACACTGAAGCTTTCTTT. Its translation is CASSREGYNTEAFF.

The chain carries TRBV6-5 and TRBJ2-7; 8 bases agree with TRBD2. CDR1 and CDR2 from the germline V gene are MNHEY and SVGAGI. Trimming took 2 bases from V and 5 from J; bases not matched to a gene: 11. The CDR3 loop spans 16 amino acids. Here the CDR3 reads CASSYPPGGGVHEQYF. CDR3 DNA sequence: TGTGCCAGCAGTTACCCCCCGGGAGGGGGAGTCCACGAGCAGTACTTC.

This chain connects TRBV28 to TRBJ2-1; D remains ambiguous. V lost 6 bases, J lost 5 bases, and 8 bases lay in between. Germline values: CDR1 MDHEN, CDR2 SYDVKM. The CDR3 sequence is 12 residues long. CDR3 bases: TGTGCCAGCAGCAGGCGAAACAATGAGCAGTTCTTC. Amino acid sequence: CASSRRNNEQFF. Variable domain in full (rest from reference TRBV28 and TRBJ2-1): DVKVTQSSRYLVKRTGEKVFLECVQDMDHENMFWYRQDPGLGLRLIYFSYDVKMKEKGDIPEGYSVSREKKERFSLILESASTNQTSMYLCASSRRNNEQFFGPGTRLTVL.

This clone has only one observation. J is TRBJ2-2 and V is TRBV9, with TRBD1 matching 9 bases. Germline V lookup: CDR1 SGDLS, CDR2 YYNGEE. This CDR3 has 16 residues. With 4 bases clipped from V and 7 bases from J, the junction kept 11 bases outside the gene matches. The CDR3 reads CASSPPGQGFGGELFF. The CDR3 region has the DNA TGTGCCAGCAGCCCTCCGGGACAGGGATTCGGCGGGGAGCTGTTTTTT. The entire variable domain, with the rest obtained from reference TRBV9 and TRBJ2-2, is as follows: DSGVTQTPKHLITATGQRVTLRCSPRSGDLSVYWYQQSLDQGLQFLIQYYNGEERAKGNILERFSAQQFPDLHSELNLSSLELGDSALYFCASSPPGQGFGGELFFGEGSRLTVL.

CDR3 in DNA: TGTGCCATCAGTGAGTCCCGCCAAGAGACCCAGTACTTC. Amino acid sequence: CAISESRQETQYF. The chain uses TRBV10-3 and TRBJ2-5; D ambiguous. The germline V and J ends were trimmed by 0 bases and 1 base, with 3 bases remaining between them. The CDR3 spans 13 residues. Germline assignment: CDR1 ENHRY and CDR2 SYGVKD.

The chain carries TRBV10-1 and TRBJ2-5; D call uncertain. The CDR3 contains 13 residues. V was cut by 4 bases and J by 4 bases, with 10 bases left in between. Germline V lookup: CDR1 WNHNN, CDR2 SYGVQD (reference sequence). The CDR3 here is CASSVTSRETQYF. CDR3 coding DNA: TGCGCCAGCAGTGTCACATCTCGAGAGACCCAGTACTTC.

CDR3 protein: CASSRYIGAPDGELFF. The CDR3 DNA is TGTGCCAGCAGCCGGTATATTGGGGCACCTGACGGGGAGCTGTTTTTT. V is TRBV7-9 and J is TRBJ2-2; tentative D call: TRBD1 (5 bases). CDR1 and CDR2 from the germline V gene are SEHNR and FQNEAQ (reference sequence). V was trimmed by 5 bases and J by 7 bases, leaving 20 bases between them. This CDR3 is built from 16 residues.

The V call is TRBV12-3 or TRBV12-4, the J call TRBJ1-1, with D perhaps matching TRBD1 (5 bases). V gave up 6 bases and J gave up 4 bases, with 12 bases separating them. The CDR3 extends over 13 amino acids. CDR3 coding DNA: TGTGCCAGCAGCCCGGGGGGTTTCACTGAAGCTTTCTTT. The encoded protein is CASSPGGFTEAFF.

The CDR3, as DNA: TGTGCCAGCAGCCAAGTCTCAGCGCTCTACGAGCAGTACTTC. It yields the protein CASSQVSALYEQYF. V usage is TRBV3-1 (or the pseudogene TRBV3-2) and J usage is TRBJ2-7; D unresolved. The CDR3 sequence is 14 residues long. The V end lost 1 base, the J end lost 3 bases, and 10 bases lay between the germline ends. Germline assignment: CDR1 LGHDT and CDR2 YNNKEL (reference sequence).

The V call is TRBV2, the J call TRBJ1-2; TRBD1 matches at 8 bases. The length of the CDR3 is 16 residues. V shed 7 bases, J shed 0 bases, and the junction held 10 bases outside the gene matches. From germline, CDR1 is SNHLY and CDR2 FYNNEI. CDR3 in DNA: TGTGCCAGCATCATGGACAGGGTCAGGACTAACTATGGCTACACCTTC. Protein sequence: CASIMDRVRTNYGYTF.

The V call is TRBV7-9, the J call TRBJ1-1; tentative D call: TRBD1 (6 bases). Per the germline V gene, CDR1 is SEHNR and CDR2 is FQNEAQ (reference sequence). The CDR3 extends over 14 amino acids. V lost 5 bases and J lost 4, with 14 bases in between. The CDR3 sequence: CASSRSMTGTEAFF. The CDR3, as DNA: TGTGCCAGCAGCCGATCAATGACAGGCACTGAAGCTTTCTTT.

This clone was picked up one time. This sequence joins TRBV20-1 and TRBJ1-5; D not resolved. V dropped 3 bases and J dropped 1 base, with 13 bases sitting between them. Germline V gives CDR1 DFQATT, CDR2 SNEGSKA (reference sequence). The CDR3 totals 15 residues. The CDR3 DNA follows: TGCAGTGCTAGTGAACAGATGAGAAGCAATCAGCCCCAGCATTTT. Amino acid sequence: CSASEQMRSNQPQHF.